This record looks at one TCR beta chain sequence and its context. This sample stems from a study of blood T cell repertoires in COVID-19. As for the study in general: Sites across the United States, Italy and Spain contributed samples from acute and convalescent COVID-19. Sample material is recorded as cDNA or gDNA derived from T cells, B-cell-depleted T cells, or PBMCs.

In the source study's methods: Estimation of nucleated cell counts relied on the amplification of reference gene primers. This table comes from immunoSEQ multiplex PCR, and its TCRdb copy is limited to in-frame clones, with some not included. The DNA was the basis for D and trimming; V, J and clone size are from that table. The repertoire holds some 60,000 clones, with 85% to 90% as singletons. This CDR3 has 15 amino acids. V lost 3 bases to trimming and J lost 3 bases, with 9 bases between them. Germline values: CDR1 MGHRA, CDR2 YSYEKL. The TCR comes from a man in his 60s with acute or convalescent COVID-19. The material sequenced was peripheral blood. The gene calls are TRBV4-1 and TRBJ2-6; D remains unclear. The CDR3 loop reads CASSHSEDGANVLTF. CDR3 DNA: TGCGCCAGCAGCCATAGTGAGGATGGGGCCAACGTCCTGACTTTC.